This T cell receptor beta chain is from a study of technical replicates of blood from a handful of donors. V shed 3 bases, J shed 0 bases, and the junction held 1 base outside the gene matches. This CDR3 spans 15 amino acids. Germline-derived CDR1 and CDR2 are LNHDA and SQIVND (reference sequence). The method was immunoSEQ multiplex PCR; TCRdb's version includes in-frame clones alone and lacks a portion of them. The sample holds 84,000 or so clones, about 94% seen once. The V and J genes are TRBV19 and TRBJ1-3, with 8 bases lining up with TRBD1. This sequence originates from a human donor in good health. The sequencing input was T cells isolated from PBMCs. The CDR3 loop reads CASSIDRGSGNTIYF. CDR3 coding DNA: TGTGCCAGTAGTATTGACAGGGGCTCTGGAAACACCATATATTTT. Full variable domain (outside the CDR3, taken from reference TRBV19 and TRBJ1-3): DGGITQSPKYLFRKEGQNVTLSCEQNLNHDAMYWYRQDPGQGLRLIYYSQIVNDFQKGDIAEGYSVSREKKESFPLTVTSAQKNPTAFYLCASSIDRGSGNTIYFGEGSWLTVV.